Listed below are T cell receptor beta chains from one sample, sequenced in a study of T-cell memory formation after mild COVID-19. Using its own MiXCR run on the 5' RACE reads, TCRdb lists one record per CDR3 protein. The sample shows more than 450,000 distinct CDR3 sequences, under 20% of them seen only once. The sequenced material came from PBMCs or a T cell subset sorted from them (not recorded which). The receptors come from an adult woman who had mild COVID-19 (a few samples of this study predate the infection). Cell type and time point are not known. Both conserved end residues are trimmed from each CDR3.

TRBJ2-2 | 14 | TRBV7-2 | ASSLGSGVNTGELF
TRBJ1-6 | 12 | TRBV12-3/TRBV12-4 | ASSFRGRNSPLH
TRBJ1-2 | 9 | TRBV12-3/TRBV12-4 | ADRGRYGYT
TRBJ2-7 | 14 | TRBV6-2/TRBV6-3 | ASSESSGAGAYEQY
TRBJ1-1 | 10 | TRBV30 | AGDRPNTEAF
TRBJ2-7 | 13 | TRBV4-2 | ASSQTKGIRYEQY
TRBJ2-7 | 10 | TRBV7-9 | ASSLMSSEQY
TRBJ2-5 | 15 | TRBV7-9 | ASRPTWDSTVQETQY
TRBJ1-2 | 13 | TRBV3-1 | ASTGTAGLAQGYT
TRBJ2-1 | 13 | TRBV14 | ASSLQAGSDNEQF
TRBJ2-3 | 12 | TRBV5-1 | ASSLVGTSATQY
TRBJ2-5 | 13 | TRBV18 | ASSPTGRTQETQY
TRBJ2-3 | 13 | TRBV12-3/TRBV12-4 | ASSLAGVIPDTQY
TRBJ1-1 | 12 | TRBV29-1 | SVEVSPWDTEAF
TRBJ2-3 | 18 | TRBV20-1 | SAIEILQGPGLVGTDTQY
TRBJ1-2 | 13 | TRBV24-1 | ATAPEGATPYGYT
TRBJ1-3 | 12 | TRBV6-1 | ASITPGPRNTIY
TRBJ2-4 | 11 | TRBV5-4 | ASSLKEKGIQY
TRBJ2-7 | 12 | TRBV9 | ASSRTGGIYEQY
TRBJ2-1 | 13 | TRBV5-1 | ASSLLAGDGNEQF
TRBJ2-1 | 14 | TRBV4-3 | ASSQVGGVGADEQF
TRBJ2-2 | 12 | TRBV2 | ASRGLAGVLELF
TRBJ1-6 | 11 | TRBV7-9 | ASSLGTEDTLH
TRBJ2-7 | 11 | TRBV5-1 | ASSTREPDEQY
TRBJ1-3 | 11 | TRBV29-1 | SVGDRPGNTIY
TRBJ2-7 | 13 | TRBV19 | ASSIRGLADYEQY
TRBJ2-5 | 11 | TRBV12-3/TRBV12-4 | ASSLRGSETQY
TRBJ2-7 | 14 | TRBV11-2 | ASSWGLAGGSYEQY
TRBJ2-5 | 14 | TRBV6-2/TRBV6-3 | ASGMGLAVFQETQY
TRBJ2-7 | 14 | TRBV7-8 | ASSSRDRGPGYEQY
TRBJ2-5 | 13 | TRBV6-2/TRBV6-3 | ASSPFGGMEETQY
TRBJ2-1 | 14 | TRBV20-1 | SARDKRASGNYEQF
TRBJ2-4 | 14 | TRBV7-9 | ASSFSGAIAKNIQY
TRBJ2-2 | 14 | TRBV12-3/TRBV12-4 | ASSSPGGTSGVNAR
TRBJ2-1 | 10 | TRBV6-5 | ASTNTNNEQF
TRBJ2-7 | 12 | TRBV12-3/TRBV12-4 | ASSLTRYFAEQY
TRBJ2-5 | 11 | TRBV12-3/TRBV12-4 | ASSFRGGETQY
TRBJ1-5 | 11 | TRBV24-1 | ATRGSSNQPQH
TRBJ1-5 | 13 | TRBV2 | ASSTSTPTNQPQH